Listed below are T cell receptor beta chains from one sample, sequenced in a study of PD-L1 blockade in urothelial cancer. The method was immunoSEQ multiplex PCR; TCRdb's version includes in-frame clones alone and lacks a portion of them. The top ten hold over 12% of the sample, which has about 38,000 clones, around 85% seen once. The sequencing used PBMCs, collected around atezolizumab (anti-PD-L1) treatment. The source is a man older than 75 with urothelial cancer. Both conserved end residues are part of each CDR3. Fields, in order: V gene, J gene, clone size, D gene, CDR3 protein, CDR3 DNA. D genes are given only for firm matches. Clone size, where shown, is once, few, many, or a class for clones that have expanded.

TRBV7-2	TRBJ2-7	NA	TRBD2	CASSPGTRWDEQYF	TGTGCCAGCAGCCCCGGGACTAGGTGGGACGAGCAGTACTTC
TRBV14	TRBJ2-7	NA	NA	CASSQVKGHYEQYF	TGTGCCAGCAGCCAAGTAAAGGGACACTACGAGCAGTACTTC
TRBV6-6	TRBJ1-2	NA	TRBD1	CASSYLRGPYGYTF	TGTGCCAGCAGTTACCTCAGGGGGCCCTATGGCTACACCTTC
TRBV18	TRBJ1-1	NA	TRBD1	CASSPGGQGKAFF	TGTGCCAGCTCACCCGGGGGACAGGGCAAAGCTTTCTTT
TRBV6-1	TRBJ2-2	NA	NA	CASSEKFGGTGELFF	TGTGCCAGCAGTGAAAAGTTCGGCGGGACCGGGGAGCTGTTTTTT
TRBV9	TRBJ2-3	once	TRBD2	CASSVKTSGWGTQYF	TGTGCCAGCAGCGTTAAGACTAGCGGGTGGGGTACGCAGTATTTT
TRBV18	TRBJ1-3	NA	NA	CASSQQGSGNTIYF	TGTGCCAGCTCACAACAGGGTTCCGGAAACACCATATATTTT
TRBV18	TRBJ1-2	NA	TRBD1	CASSPSLTGVNYGYTF	TGTGCCAGCTCACCCTCGCTGACAGGGGTTAACTATGGCTACACCTTC
TRBV6-1	TRBJ1-1	NA	NA	CASSEGFWTALNTEAFF	TGTGCCAGCAGTGAAGGGTTCTGGACAGCGCTGAACACTGAAGCTTTCTTT
TRBV27	TRBJ1-2	NA	TRBD1	CASSKTGDGYTF	TGTGCCAGCAGTAAGACAGGGGACGGCTACACCTTC
TRBV29-1	TRBJ1-1	NA	NA	CSVERERGTEAFF	TGCAGCGTTGAAAGAGAACGGGGGACTGAAGCTTTCTTT
TRBV30	TRBJ1-1	NA	TRBD1	CAWMDRDVAFF	TGTGCCTGGATGGACAGGGATGTTGCTTTCTTT
TRBV29-1	TRBJ1-2	NA	TRBD1	CSVDRTGAYGYTF	TGCAGCGTGGACAGGACAGGGGCCTATGGCTACACCTTC
TRBV5-1	TRBJ2-2	NA	TRBD2	CASSFSGRNTGELFF	TGCGCCAGCAGCTTTAGCGGGAGGAACACCGGGGAGCTGTTTTTT
TRBV21-1	TRBJ2-5	NA	NA	CASSKDEAGGVETQYF	TGTGCCAGCAGCAAAGACGAGGCAGGCGGGGTAGAGACCCAGTACTTC
TRBV7-9	TRBJ1-2	NA	TRBD1	CASSSLAGGLRGYTF	TGTGCCAGCAGCTCCCTGGCAGGGGGCCTACGAGGCTACACCTTC
TRBV5-4	TRBJ2-7	NA	TRBD2	CASSLGLVSTSEQYF	TGTGCCAGCAGCTTAGGACTAGTTTCCACGAGCGAGCAGTACTTC
TRBV28	TRBJ2-3	NA	NA	CASSLSIAADTQYF	TGTGCCAGCAGTTTATCGATAGCGGCAGATACGCAGTATTTT
TRBV7-2	TRBJ2-5	NA	NA	CASSRGYQETQYF	TGTGCCAGCAGCCGCGGGTACCAAGAGACCCAGTACTTC
TRBV18	TRBJ2-5	NA	TRBD2	CASSPWTSGQETQYF	TGTGCCAGCTCACCATGGACTAGCGGACAAGAGACCCAGTACTTC
TRBV28	TRBJ2-1	once	TRBD1	CASSSGTQGNGKFF	TGTGCCAGCAGTTCCGGGACACAGGGGAACGGGAAGTTCTTC
TRBV9	TRBJ2-5	NA	NA	CASSVVGGLSETQYF	TGTGCCAGCAGCGTAGTGGGGGGACTGAGCGAGACCCAGTACTTC